This entry lists 22 T cell receptor beta chains sequenced from one sample in a study of molecular identifiers for immune sequencing clone quantification. TCRdb analysed the PCR reads with MiXCR anew, one entry per CDR3 protein. This table holds approximately 630,000 distinct CDR3 sequences, around 25% found once. Sequences were obtained from naive CD8+ T cells from blood, with Jurkat cell RNA spiked in. Subset meaning: FACS-sorted CD8+CD4-CCR7+CD45RA+ naive T cells. These receptors were taken from a human donor in good health. Some libraries in this study had Jurkat cell RNA spiked in.

This clonotype was detected a few times. The V call is TRBV4-1, the J call TRBJ1-2; D uncertain. Trimming stripped 0 bases from V and 5 bases from J, with 10 bases between. The germline V gene encodes CDR1 MGHRA and CDR2 YSYEKL. This CDR3 contains 14 residues. The CDR3: CASSQDSPRYGYTF. Written as DNA, the CDR3 is TGCGCCAGCAGCCAAGACAGTCCGCGATATGGCTACACCTTC.

In regard to this clonotype: This sequence may be a read error, since a much larger clone differs from it by one base. The V gene is TRBV7-9, the J gene TRBJ2-2; weak D call: TRBD1 (6 bases). This CDR3 spans 17 amino acids. Trimming took 2 bases from V and 0 from J, leaving 13 bases between them. CDR1 is SEHNR, CDR2 FQNEAQ, per germline (reference sequence). The CDR3 spells CASSLSQGPANTGELFF. As DNA, the CDR3 is TGTGCCAGCAGCTTATCCCAGGGGCCAGCGAACACCGGGGAGCTGTTTTTT.

This clonotype was detected ten times or more. This chain joins TRBV6-5 and TRBJ2-7; no firm D call. Germline assignment: CDR1 MNHEY and CDR2 SVGAGI. V lost 1 base and J 6 bases, leaving 7 bases between the germline ends. The CDR3 extends over 12 amino acids. This CDR3 reads CASSYLGGEQYF. In DNA form, the CDR3 reads TGTGCCAGCAGTTACTTGGGCGGCGAGCAGTACTTC.

In its sample, this clonotype was seen a few times. The genes are TRBV9 and TRBJ1-2; a possible D gene is TRBD1 (5 bases). V gave up 6 bases and J gave up 4 bases, with 19 bases separating them. This CDR3 is 15 amino acids long. In germline, CDR1 is SGDLS, CDR2 YYNGEE. CDR3 loop: CASTVGQGVAYGYTF. The CDR3 DNA sequence: TGTGCCAGCACTGTGGGCCAGGGAGTTGCCTATGGCTACACCTTC.

The chain is built from TRBV19 and TRBJ1-5, with unresolved D. The CDR3 is made up of 15 amino acids. CDR1 and CDR2 from the germline V gene are LNHDA and SQIVND (reference sequence). Trimming took off 4 bases at V and 0 bases at J, with 10 bases between the two ends. The CDR3 is CASSTAGNSNQPQHF. The CDR3 DNA is TGTGCCAGTAGTACCGCAGGCAATAGCAATCAGCCCCAGCATTTT. Drawing the rest from reference TRBV19 and TRBJ1-5, the complete variable domain is DGGITQSPKYLFRKEGQNVTLSCEQNLNHDAMYWYRQDPGQGLRLIYYSQIVNDFQKGDIAEGYSVSREKKESFPLTVTSAQKNPTAFYLCASSTAGNSNQPQHFGDGTRLSIL.

This clonotype was seen a few times. This chain's CDR3 is CASSPWTGDNSPLHF. DNA for the CDR3: TGTGCCAGTAGTCCATGGACGGGAGATAATTCACCCCTCCACTTT. The rearrangement uses TRBV19 and TRBJ1-6; D remains unclear. The CDR3 loop spans 15 amino acids. Germline V CDR1 and CDR2: LNHDA, SQIVND (reference sequence). V was clipped by 5 bases and J by 5 bases, with 13 bases between them.

This clonotype was seen at least ten times. This chain connects TRBV9 to TRBJ2-7; D not resolved. Germline values: CDR1 SGDLS, CDR2 YYNGEE. Between the trimmed V and J ends, which lost 4 bases and 2 bases, there was a span of 13 bases. The CDR3 is made up of 14 amino acids. The chain's CDR3 is CASSQHDGAYEQYF. CDR3 bases: TGTGCCAGCAGCCAACACGACGGCGCCTACGAGCAGTACTTC. Full variable domain (remainder filled in from reference TRBV9 and TRBJ2-7): DSGVTQTPKHLITATGQRVTLRCSPRSGDLSVYWYQQSLDQGLQFLIQYYNGEERAKGNILERFSAQQFPDLHSELNLSSLELGDSALYFCASSQHDGAYEQYFGPGTRLTVT.

Regarding this clonotype: It may be a read error: a sequence one base away is much more abundant. The chain links TRBV7-6 to TRBJ2-5; 12 nucleotides agree with TRBD2. Germline V gives CDR1 SGHVS, CDR2 FNYEAQ. The CDR3 contains 15 residues. The CDR3 loop is CASSSTSGGEEPQYF. DNA of the CDR3: TGTGCCAGCAGCTCGACTAGCGGGGGAGAAGAGCCCCAGTACTTC. Full variable domain (missing parts from reference TRBV7-6 and TRBJ2-5): GAGVSQSPRYKVTKRGQDVALRCDPISGHVSLYWYRQALGQGPEFLTYFNYEAQQDKSGLPNDRFSAERPEGSISTLTIQRTEQRDSAMYRCASSSTSGGEEPQYFGPGTRLLVL.

This clonotype occurred a few times. This chain joins TRBV20-1 and TRBJ2-3; D is perhaps TRBD2 (7 bases). Per the germline V gene, CDR1 is DFQATT and CDR2 is SNEGSKA (reference sequence). This CDR3 has 14 residues. V shed 8 bases and J shed 7 bases, with 22 bases lying between them. Written as DNA, the CDR3 is TGCAGTCAAGTTGTAGGGGGGGGGGTGAATACGCAGTATTTT. It specifies CSQVVGGGVNTQYF.

This clonotype occurred a few times. The chain has TRBV2 and TRBJ2-7; the D gene could be TRBD1 or TRBD2 (5 bases each). CDR1 is SNHLY, CDR2 FYNNEI, per germline. The CDR3 is 15 amino acids. V lost 4 bases, J lost 0 bases, and 13 bases lay in between. The CDR3 here is CASSGSRDPSYEQYF. The CDR3 region has the DNA TGTGCCAGCAGTGGTAGCCGGGACCCCTCCTACGAGCAGTACTTC.

Only one count was recorded for this clonotype. The CDR3 protein is CASSVGQRGAYEQYF. Written as DNA, the CDR3 is TGTGCCAGCAGCGTAGGGCAGCGCGGGGCCTACGAGCAGTACTTC. V usage is TRBV9 and J usage is TRBJ2-7, with D tentatively TRBD2 (6 bases). The CDR3 runs to 15 residues. Germline V gene sequence: CDR1 SGDLS, CDR2 YYNGEE. The V end was cut by 0 bases, the J end by 2 bases, with 12 bases between.

This clonotype has a count of ten or more. CDR3 bases: TGTGCCAGCAGCCGGGAAGGGAATCAACGCGATGAGCAGTTCTTC. Amino acids: CASSREGNQRDEQFF. The V and J genes are TRBV7-9 and TRBJ2-1; D perhaps matches TRBD2 (5 bases). The length of the CDR3 is 15 residues. Germline V CDR1 and CDR2: SEHNR, FQNEAQ (reference sequence). Trimming took off 5 bases at V and 8 bases at J, with 19 bases between the two ends.

CDR3 region: CASSGMGGGFTEAFF. For the CDR3, the DNA is TGTGCCAGCAGTGGGATGGGGGGAGGGTTCACTGAAGCTTTCTTT. The chain recombines TRBV12-3 or TRBV12-4 with TRBJ1-1; weak D call: TRBD1 (5 bases). The V and J ends lost 5 bases and 4 bases respectively, with 17 bases between them. This CDR3 is built from 15 residues.

Comments on this clonotype: A much larger clone is a single base away; this may be a read error. The chain combines TRBV12-3 or TRBV12-4 with TRBJ1-1, with D unresolved. The CDR3 extends over 13 amino acids. CDR3 protein: CDSNGPRNTEAFF. DNA of the CDR3: TGTGACAGCAACGGACCGAGGAACACTGAAGCTTTCTTT.

This clonotype was found many times. V and J are TRBV7-9 and TRBJ2-7; possible D gene TRBD1, 6 bases. The V end lost 5 bases, the J end lost 5 bases, and 19 bases lay between the germline ends. The germline CDR1 and CDR2 sequences are SEHNR and FQNEAQ (reference sequence). The CDR3 covers 15 residues. Here the CDR3 reads CASSLGDRLVNEQYF. The CDR3 region has the DNA TGTGCCAGCAGCCTCGGAGACAGGCTTGTAAACGAGCAGTACTTC.

With respect to this clonotype: A clone one base away is much larger, so this may be a read error. The V call is TRBV4-3, the J call TRBJ2-5; a weak D match, TRBD2 (6 bases). CDR1 and CDR2 from the germline V gene are LGHNA and YSLEER. This CDR3 contains 15 residues. Deletions cut 3 bases from V and 5 bases from J, with 16 bases between. For the CDR3, the DNA is TGCGCCAGCAGCCAGCTGGGCAGGGCGGGGGAGACCCAGTACTTC. Amino acids: CASSQLGRAGETQYF.

This clonotype was recorded once. This may arise from a read error, as a much more abundant clone is one base away. The chain carries TRBV20-1 and TRBJ2-3; a possible D gene is TRBD2 (6 bases). The germline V gene encodes CDR1 DFQATT and CDR2 SNEGSKA (reference sequence). V lost 0 bases and J lost 2, with 21 bases in between. The CDR3 is 18 amino acids. CDR3 nucleotide sequence: TGCAGTGCTAGAGACCGGGACTTGGCAGGCGTCCCCACAGATACGCAGTATTTT. Amino acids: CSARDRDLAGVPTDTQYF.

The chain links TRBV27 to TRBJ2-7; D gene unclear. CDR1 is MNHEY, CDR2 SMNVEV, per germline (reference sequence). The CDR3 is made up of 14 amino acids. Trimming took 3 bases from V and 2 from J, leaving 11 bases between them. CDR3 region: CASSFGRQTYEQYF. In nucleotides, the CDR3 is TGTGCCAGCAGTTTTGGCAGACAAACCTACGAGCAGTACTTC.

This clonotype has more than one count but fewer than ten. The V and J genes are TRBV5-8 and TRBJ2-2; tentative D call: TRBD2 (5 bases). V was shortened by 4 bases and J by 5 bases, with 33 bases between the two germline ends. Germline-derived CDR1 and CDR2 are SGHTS and YDEGEE. This CDR3 has 21 residues. The DNA of the CDR3 is TGTGCCAGCAGCGGCGCCGACCCGGGATCCCTCATCCGCTTCGCTACCGGGGAGCTGTTTTTT. The encoded protein is CASSGADPGSLIRFATGELFF.

Only a few counts were recorded for this clonotype. V is TRBV4-1 and J is TRBJ1-6, with a possible D match to TRBD1 (5 bases). The CDR3 is 15 amino acids. Germline V CDR1 and CDR2: MGHRA, YSYEKL. V was clipped by 4 bases and J by 7 bases, with 14 bases between them. In DNA form, the CDR3 reads TGCGCCAGCAGCCCGGAGGGGCGGGAGAATTCACCCCTCCACTTT. Its protein is CASSPEGRENSPLHF.

About this clonotype: This may be a read error, as it is one base from a much larger clone. V is TRBV28 and J is TRBJ1-5; the D is unclear. Germline CDR1 is MDHEN and CDR2 is SYDVKM. The CDR3 has 13 amino acids. The CDR3 nucleotides read TGTGCCAGCAGTACTCATGGCAATCAGTCCCAGCATTTT. Its protein product is CASSTHGNQSQHF.

There are many counts of this clonotype. The chain is built from TRBV7-9 and TRBJ1-3; D call uncertain. CDR3 length equals 15 residues. Trimming left V 5 bases short and J 1 base short, with 12 bases between. The germline CDR1 and CDR2 sequences are SEHNR and FQNEAQ (reference sequence). The CDR3 is CASSPPGSSGNTIYF. CDR3 DNA: TGTGCCAGCAGCCCCCCCGGCTCATCTGGAAACACCATATATTTT.